This T cell receptor (beta chain) is drawn from a study of blood T cells in healthy people across ages. Together with a sample-barcoded 5' primer, a J-beta primer mix was included in a second PCR lasting roughly 7 to 11 cycles. Via MiXCR, TCRdb re-called the 5' RACE reads, giving one row per CDR3 protein. The table shows 700,000 to 900,000 distinct CDR3 sequences, with around 24% occurring only once. The germline gives CDR1 MNHEY, CDR2 SVGAGI. This CDR3 comprises 17 residues. With 0 bases removed from V and 2 bases from J, the gap between germline ends came to 15 bases. The same specimen was also included in a second study, on T cells of mothers and their children.

The clonotype comes from a boy younger than 18 in good health. The material sequenced was blood. The V call is TRBV6-5, the J call TRBJ2-3; D unresolved. CDR3 sequence (DNA): TGTGCCAGCAGTTACTCGGCAGCGCCTTACCACACAGATACGCAGTATTTT. It yields the protein CASSYSAAPYHTDTQYF.